The 14 T cell receptor beta chains reported below all come from one sample, sequenced in a study of cytomegalovirus exposure and HLA in healthy donors. The primer mix had 60 Vbeta and 13 Jbeta primers. TCRdb's copy holds only in-frame clones and misses some; the assay was immunoSEQ multiplex PCR. In the table there are 90,000 to 150,000 clones, about 70% of which are singletons. Sequencing input: PBMCs. These receptors all stem from a woman aged 35 to 49 in good health and CMV-seropositive.

V gene TRBV2 combines with J gene TRBJ1-2; 11 bases are a match to TRBD1. The germline CDR1 and CDR2 sequences are SNHLY and FYNNEI. Trimming removed 7 bases from V and 2 bases from J; junction bases left unmatched: 6. The CDR3 sequence is 15 residues long. The CDR3 DNA reads TGTGCCAGCAAGCCCGGGGACAGGGGGAACTATGGCTACACCTTC. Translated, it gives CASKPGDRGNYGYTF.

This clone was recorded a few times. This chain links TRBV11-1 with TRBJ2-1, with D tentatively TRBD2 (5 bases). The CDR3 extends over 15 amino acids. Germline V gene lookup returns CDR1 SGHAT and CDR2 FQDESV (reference sequence). V lost 3 bases and J lost 4, with 13 bases in between. CDR3 in DNA: TGTGCCAGCAGCTTTGGTGGACTGGCGTACAATGAGCAGTTCTTC. Translating gives CASSFGGLAYNEQFF.

This sequence joins TRBV2 and TRBJ2-7; the match to TRBD1 covers 7 bases. Germline trimming cut 6 bases from V and 3 bases from J; bases unmatched to any gene: 11. The CDR3 totals 15 residues. Germline CDR1 is SNHLY and CDR2 is FYNNEI. The CDR3 is CASSPDRVGGYEQYF. The CDR3 DNA reads as TGTGCCAGCAGCCCCGACAGGGTCGGAGGCTACGAGCAGTACTTC. The complete variable domain, with remaining parts taken from reference TRBV2 and TRBJ2-7, reads EPEVTQTPSHQVTQMGQEVILRCVPISNHLYFYWYRQILGQKVEFLVSFYNNEISEKSEIFDDQFSVERPDGSNFTLKIRSTKLEDSAMYFCASSPDRVGGYEQYFGPGTRLTVT.

The chain uses TRBV12-5 and TRBJ2-6; the match to TRBD2 covers 7 bases. Germline trimming cut 6 bases from V and 1 base from J; bases unmatched to any gene: 3. The CDR3 spans 15 residues. Germline assignment: CDR1 LGHNT and CDR2 FRNRAP. The chain's CDR3 is CASGSGGSGANVLTF. As DNA, the CDR3 is TGTGCTAGTGGCTCCGGGGGGTCTGGGGCCAACGTCCTGACTTTC.

This clone was recorded a few times. The chain combines TRBV6-5 with TRBJ1-1; weak D call: TRBD1 (6 bases). Germline values: CDR1 MNHEY, CDR2 SVGAGI. Trimming removed 6 bases from V and 0 bases from J, with 8 bases in between. This CDR3 contains 13 residues. DNA of the CDR3: TGTGCCAGCAGAGGACAGTTGAACACTGAAGCTTTCTTT. Translated, it gives CASRGQLNTEAFF.

The chain couples TRBV6-6 to TRBJ2-3; D remains unclear. Germline V lookup: CDR1 MNHNY, CDR2 SVGAGI (reference sequence). V was clipped by 6 bases and J by 7 bases, with 8 bases between them. This CDR3 contains 11 residues. This CDR3 reads CASSLGYTQYF. The DNA for the CDR3 is TGTGCCAGCAGCCTAGGATATACGCAGTATTTT.

V is TRBV7-3 and J is TRBJ1-2; D uncertain. With 5 bases removed from V and 2 bases from J, the gap between germline ends came to 12 bases. Germline values: CDR1 SGHTA, CDR2 FQGTGA. This CDR3 comprises 14 residues. The CDR3 protein is CASSPAGLNYGYTF. CDR3 DNA: TGTGCCAGCAGCCCAGCAGGTTTAAACTATGGCTACACCTTC. The full variable domain, its missing parts supplied by reference TRBV7-3 and TRBJ1-2, is GAGVSQTPSNKVTEKGKYVELRCDPISGHTALYWYRQSLGQGPEFLIYFQGTGAADDSGLPNDRFFAVRPEGSVSTLKIQRTERGDSAVYLCASSPAGLNYGYTFGSGTRLTVV.

V usage is TRBV18 and J usage is TRBJ1-4, with a weak D call TRBD1 (5 bases). V lost 3 bases and J lost 6, with 14 bases in between. CDR1 is KGHSH and CDR2 is LQKENI in the germline V gene. The CDR3 consists of 15 residues. The CDR3 DNA sequence: TGTGCCAGCTCACCCCTCGGGGGTGGAGATGAAAAACTGTTTTTT. This encodes CASSPLGGGDEKLFF.

This clone was counted between two and nine times. V and J are TRBV5-6 and TRBJ2-7, with D possibly being TRBD2 (6 bases). The CDR3 runs 14 residues. Germline V CDR1 and CDR2: SGHDT, YYEEEE. The V gene lost 3 bases and the J gene lost 2 bases, with 12 bases spanning the gap. The CDR3 nucleotides are TGTGCCAGCAGCTCCCGTCGGGGGACCTACGAGCAGTACTTC. Amino acids: CASSSRRGTYEQYF.

The chain has TRBV5-1 and TRBJ2-1; possible D gene TRBD2, 5 bases. Trimming pared 0 bases from V and 2 bases from J, leaving 9 bases between. The CDR3 consists of 15 residues. The germline V gene has CDR1 SGHRS and CDR2 YFSETQ. The CDR3 sequence is CASSLGGSTYNEQFF. The CDR3 DNA reads as TGCGCCAGCAGCTTGGGAGGGAGTACCTACAATGAGCAGTTCTTC.

The chain couples TRBV30 to TRBJ1-5, with D perhaps matching TRBD1 (6 bases). CDR3 length: 14 residues. Germline V gene data show CDR1 as GTSNPN and CDR2 as SVGIG (reference sequence). V dropped 0 bases and J dropped 6 bases, with 12 bases sitting between them. Here the CDR3 DNA reads TGTGCCTGGAGTGTGTCGCAGGGGAGTCAGCCCCAGCATTTT. It translates to CAWSVSQGSQPQHF.

CDR3 in DNA: TGTGCCATCAGTGAGGGGACAGGGGGACGGTTAGGGACCCAGTACTTC. It codes for CAISEGTGGRLGTQYF. J is TRBJ2-5 and V is TRBV10-3; 11 bases align to TRBD1. Unmatched junction bases numbered 9, after V lost 2 bases and J lost 7 bases. In germline, CDR1 is ENHRY, CDR2 SYGVKD. This CDR3 is built from 16 residues.

This clone has a handful of counts. The V and J genes are TRBV2 and TRBJ1-3; possible D gene TRBD1, 5 bases. CDR3 length equals 17 residues. Per germline, CDR1 SNHLY and CDR2 FYNNEI. Deletions cut 4 bases from V and 0 bases from J, with 16 bases between. CDR3 residues: CASSAGAGPLSGNTIYF. CDR3 coding DNA: TGTGCCAGCAGTGCTGGTGCAGGGCCGCTCTCTGGAAACACCATATATTTT.

This chain uses TRBV6-5 with TRBJ1-4; TRBD1 matches 9 bases. Germline CDR1 is MNHEY and CDR2 is SVGAGI. V was pared by 5 bases and J by 3 bases, with 4 bases of the junction left unmatched. The CDR3 has 15 amino acids. The CDR3 coding sequence is TGTGCCAGCAGTCAGAGGACAGGGGCTAATGAAAAACTGTTTTTT. This encodes CASSQRTGANEKLFF.